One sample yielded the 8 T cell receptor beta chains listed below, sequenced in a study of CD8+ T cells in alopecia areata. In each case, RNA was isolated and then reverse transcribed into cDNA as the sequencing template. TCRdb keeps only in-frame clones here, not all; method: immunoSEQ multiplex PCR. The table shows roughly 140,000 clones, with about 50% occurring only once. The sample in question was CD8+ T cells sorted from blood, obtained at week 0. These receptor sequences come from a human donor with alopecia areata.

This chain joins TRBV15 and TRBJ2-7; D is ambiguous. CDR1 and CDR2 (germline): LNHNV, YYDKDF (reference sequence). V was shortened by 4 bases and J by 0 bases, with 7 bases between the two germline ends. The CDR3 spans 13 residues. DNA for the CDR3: TGTGCCACCAGCATGGGCCGCTCCTACGAGCAGTACTTC. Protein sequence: CATSMGRSYEQYF.

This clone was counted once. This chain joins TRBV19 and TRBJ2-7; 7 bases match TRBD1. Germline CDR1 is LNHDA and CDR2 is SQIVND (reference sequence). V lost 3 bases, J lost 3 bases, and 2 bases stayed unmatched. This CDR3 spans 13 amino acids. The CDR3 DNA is TGTGCCAGTAGTATGGGGACAGACTACGAGCAGTACTTC. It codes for CASSMGTDYEQYF.

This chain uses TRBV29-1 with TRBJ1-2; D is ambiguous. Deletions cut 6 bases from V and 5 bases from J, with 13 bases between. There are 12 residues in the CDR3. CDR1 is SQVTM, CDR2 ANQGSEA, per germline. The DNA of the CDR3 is TGCAGCGTGGAGATGGTGACGTATGGCTACACCTTC. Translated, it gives CSVEMVTYGYTF.

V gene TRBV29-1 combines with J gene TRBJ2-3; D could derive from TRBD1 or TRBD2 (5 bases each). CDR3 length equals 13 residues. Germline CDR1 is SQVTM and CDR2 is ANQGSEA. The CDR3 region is CSIWDPSTDTQYF. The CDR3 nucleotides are TGCAGTATATGGGACCCTAGCACAGATACGCAGTATTTT.

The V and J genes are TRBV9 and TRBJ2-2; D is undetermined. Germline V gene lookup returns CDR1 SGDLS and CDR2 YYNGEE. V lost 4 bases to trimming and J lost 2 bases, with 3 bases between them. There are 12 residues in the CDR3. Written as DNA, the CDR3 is TGTGCCAGCAGCCCCAACACCGGGGAGCTGTTTTTT. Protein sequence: CASSPNTGELFF.

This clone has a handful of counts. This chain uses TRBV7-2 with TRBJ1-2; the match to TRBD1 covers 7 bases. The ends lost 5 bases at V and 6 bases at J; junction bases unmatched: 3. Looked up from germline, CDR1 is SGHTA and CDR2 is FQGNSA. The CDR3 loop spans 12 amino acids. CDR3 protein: CASSTDRDGYTF. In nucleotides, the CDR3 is TGTGCCAGCAGCACAGACAGGGATGGCTACACCTTC.

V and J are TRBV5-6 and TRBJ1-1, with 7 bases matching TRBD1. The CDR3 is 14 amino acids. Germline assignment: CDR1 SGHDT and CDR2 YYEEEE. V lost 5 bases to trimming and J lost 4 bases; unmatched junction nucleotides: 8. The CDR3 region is CASRLSTGSTEAFF. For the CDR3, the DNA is TGTGCCAGCAGGCTCTCGACAGGGAGCACTGAAGCTTTCTTT.

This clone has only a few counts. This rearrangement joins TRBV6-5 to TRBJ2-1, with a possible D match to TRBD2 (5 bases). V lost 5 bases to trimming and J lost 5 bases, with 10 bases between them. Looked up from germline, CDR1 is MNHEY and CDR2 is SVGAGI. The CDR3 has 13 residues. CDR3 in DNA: TGTGCCAGCAGTCGCACCGGGAACAATGAGCAGTTCTTC. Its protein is CASSRTGNNEQFF.